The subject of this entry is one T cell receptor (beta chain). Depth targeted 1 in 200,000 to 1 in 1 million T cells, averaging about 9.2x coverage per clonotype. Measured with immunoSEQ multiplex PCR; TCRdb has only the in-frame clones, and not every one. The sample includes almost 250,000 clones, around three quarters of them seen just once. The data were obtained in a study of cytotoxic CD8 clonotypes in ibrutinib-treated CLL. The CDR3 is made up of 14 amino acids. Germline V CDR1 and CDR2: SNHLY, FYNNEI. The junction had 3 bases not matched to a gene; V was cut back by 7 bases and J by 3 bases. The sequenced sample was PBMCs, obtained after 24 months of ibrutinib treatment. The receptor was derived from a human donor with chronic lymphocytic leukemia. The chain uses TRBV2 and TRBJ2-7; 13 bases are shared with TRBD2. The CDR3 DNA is TGTGCCAGCACCGGGACTAGCGGGAACTACGAGCAGTACTTC. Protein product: CASTGTSGNYEQYF.